The next 7 T cell receptor beta chains were all read from a single sample in a study of shared clonotypes between healthy human individuals. Produced via immunoSEQ multiplex PCR; TCRdb's table is partial and in-frame only. The table has millions of clones, just over 90% seen once. Sequencing was performed on naive CD4+ T cells from PBMCs. The subset was: CD45RA+ positively selected. All receptors come from a man aged 18 to 29 in good health. Some clones in this sample may be carry-over from other donors' samples.

The rearrangement links TRBV9 to TRBJ2-5; maybe TRBD2 (5 bases). V lost 4 bases, J lost 4 bases, and 14 bases lay in between. There are 14 residues in the CDR3. Germline CDR1 reads SGDLS; CDR2 reads YYNGEE. This CDR3 reads CASSPRTGTETQYF. CDR3 in DNA: TGTGCCAGCAGCCCCCGGACGGGAACAGAGACCCAGTACTTC.

The chain carries TRBV28 and TRBJ2-7; D not resolved. V was trimmed by 1 base and J by 11 bases, leaving 12 bases between them. This CDR3 is built from 12 residues. From germline, CDR1 is MDHEN and CDR2 SYDVKM. CDR3 nucleotide sequence: TGTGCCAGCAGTTTATTAGTCGGTGAGAAGTACTTC. This encodes CASSLLVGEKYF.

The chain recombines TRBV30 with TRBJ1-4; D remains unclear. CDR1 and CDR2 (germline): GTSNPN, SVGIG (reference sequence). V was shortened by 1 base and J by 8 bases, with 17 bases between the two germline ends. CDR3 length: 15 amino acids. The CDR3, as DNA: TGTGCCTGGAGTGATCTGGGAGGAGCACGGGAAAAACTGTTTTTT. Protein sequence: CAWSDLGGAREKLFF.

The V call is TRBV9, the J call TRBJ2-5, with TRBD2 identical over 11 bases. V was pared by 7 bases and J by 1 base, with 3 bases of the junction left unmatched. This CDR3 has 14 residues. Looked up from germline, CDR1 is SGDLS and CDR2 is YYNGEE. For the CDR3, the DNA is TGTGCCAGCGGTAGCGGGAGGGCCCAAGAGACCCAGTACTTC. As protein: CASGSGRAQETQYF.

This chain joins TRBV6-1 and TRBJ2-7; 7 nucleotides match TRBD1. The germline V gene encodes CDR1 MNHNS and CDR2 SASEGT. This CDR3 is built from 15 residues. With V trimmed by 5 bases and J by 3 bases, 10 bases remained unmatched. CDR3: CASSPPGQKFYEQYF. CDR3 nucleotides: TGTGCCAGCAGTCCCCCGGGACAGAAATTCTACGAGCAGTACTTC.

The chain recombines TRBV4-3 with TRBJ1-4, with a tentative D call TRBD1 (6 bases). The CDR3 covers 17 residues. The V and J ends lost 1 base and 8 bases respectively, with 20 bases between them. Germline V lookup: CDR1 LGHNA, CDR2 YSLEER. CDR3: CASSQVRRLQGEEKLFF. The CDR3 nucleotides are TGCGCCAGCAGCCAAGTCCGGCGGTTACAGGGAGAGGAAAAACTGTTTTTT.

A few counts support this clone. The chain is built from TRBV7-2 and TRBJ1-1; D is unresolved. The V gene's germline CDR1 is SGHTA and CDR2 FQGNSA. The CDR3 is 13 amino acids. The ends were cut back, 2 bases at V and 1 base at J, with 5 bases in the middle. The CDR3 DNA reads TGTGCCAGCAGCTTAATCAAGAACACTGAAGCTTTCTTT. Protein: CASSLIKNTEAFF.